Listed here are 13 T cell receptor beta chains from one sample, sequenced in a study of metastatic and nonmetastatic thyroid tumors. TCRdb reanalyzed the PCR reads via MiXCR. Here the sample spans tens of thousands of clones, 9.5% to 15% being singletons. None of the patients had undergone any treatment ahead of thyroid surgery. The sample taken for sequencing was tumor tissue. The receptors come from a female donor with papillary thyroid cancer or a benign thyroid nodule (not recorded which). Some clones in this sample may be carry-over from other donors' samples.

This clone was counted many times. This chain links TRBV28 with TRBJ1-1; a weak D match, TRBD1 (6 bases). CDR1 MDHEN and CDR2 SYDVKM come from the germline V gene. V was cut by 7 bases and J by 1 base, with 16 bases left in between. This CDR3 has 15 amino acids. CDR3 amino acids: CASNIQGTGNTEAFF. In nucleotides, the CDR3 is TGTGCCAGCAACATACAGGGTACAGGGAACACTGAAGCTTTCTTT.

This clone was detected many times. V gene TRBV5-1 combines with J gene TRBJ1-2; D perhaps matches TRBD1 (6 bases). Trimming pared 4 bases from V and 6 bases from J, leaving 19 bases between. In germline, CDR1 is SGHRS, CDR2 YFSETQ. The CDR3 is 15 residues long. CDR3 bases: TGCGCCAGCAGCAAAAACCAGGGGATCTATGATGGCTACACCTTC. Protein sequence: CASSKNQGIYDGYTF.

This clone showed up many times. The chain uses TRBV7-2 and TRBJ2-5, with 7 bases fitting TRBD2. Germline lookup yields CDR1 SGHTA and CDR2 FQGNSA. The CDR3 is made up of 14 amino acids. The trim removed 5 bases at V and 3 bases at J, leaving 6 bases unmatched. CDR3 nucleotide sequence: TGTGCCAGCAGCCCAGTAGGGAGGGAAGAGACCCAGTACTTC. Its translation is CASSPVGREETQYF.

There are many counts of this clone. Distinct nucleotide sequences in the sample also encode this CDR3. V and J are TRBV2 and TRBJ2-1; D call uncertain. CDR3 length: 17 residues. Trimming left V 2 bases short and J 5 bases short, with 19 bases between. Germline V gives CDR1 SNHLY, CDR2 FYNNEI. Here the CDR3 reads CASSERVSISWDNEQFF. CDR3 DNA: TGTGCCAGCAGTGAAAGGGTGTCGATAAGTTGGGACAATGAGCAGTTCTTC.

Concerning this clone: One end of the junction varies from germline; a read error may be responsible. The chain carries TRBV5-1 and TRBJ1-2; D gene uncertain. The germline CDR1 and CDR2 sequences are SGHRS and YFSETQ. The CDR3 totals 11 residues. CDR3 sequence (DNA): TGCGCCAGCGGGGATGGTCGCGGCTACTGGTTC. The encoded protein is CASGDGRGYWF.

This clone was counted ten times or more. Other DNA variants within this sample encode the same CDR3. The chain carries TRBV27 and TRBJ2-3, with 10 positions matching TRBD2. V trimming: 6 bases; J trimming: 0 bases; junction bases outside the gene matches: 0. Germline V lookup: CDR1 MNHEY, CDR2 SMNVEV (reference sequence). The CDR3 length is 14 residues. CDR3: CASRLAGSTDTQYF. Here the CDR3 DNA reads TGTGCCAGCAGACTAGCGGGAAGCACAGATACGCAGTATTTT.

This clone has just a few counts. The V and J genes are TRBV2 and TRBJ2-7; TRBD2 agrees at 13 bases. There are 15 residues in the CDR3. With V trimmed by 6 bases and J by 7 bases, 9 bases remained unmatched. Germline V CDR1 and CDR2: SNHLY, FYNNEI. The CDR3 reads CASRPRLAGGREQYF. In DNA form, the CDR3 reads TGTGCCAGCAGGCCACGACTAGCGGGAGGTCGAGAGCAGTACTTC.

This clone was counted many times. The CDR3 spells CASSLSGAATNEKLFF. The CDR3 coding sequence is TGCGCCAGCAGCTTGTCAGGGGCTGCAACTAATGAAAAACTGTTTTTT. The chain links TRBV5-1 to TRBJ1-4; the D gene is possibly TRBD1 (6 bases). CDR1 and CDR2 (germline): SGHRS, YFSETQ. Deletions cut 1 base from V and 0 bases from J, with 10 bases between. CDR3 size: 16 residues.

This clone was found a few times. This may be a read error: a much more frequent sequence differs by one nucleotide. Since no conserved phenylalanine or tryptophan closes the CDR3, a read error is the likely cause. V and J are TRBV7-6 and TRBJ2-1, with 9 bases fitting TRBD2. The CDR3 runs to 15 residues. Germline loops: CDR1 SGHVS, CDR2 FNYEAQ. With V trimmed by 5 bases and J by 6 bases, 8 bases remained unmatched. DNA of the CDR3: TGTGCCAGCAGCCGGGGGACTAGCATCTCCAATGAGCAGTTCCTC. This codes for CASSRGTSISNEQFL.

This clone was counted at least ten times. The genes are TRBV5-1 and TRBJ1-4; TRBD1 agrees at 8 bases. Germline-derived CDR1 and CDR2 are SGHRS and YFSETQ. This CDR3 has 17 amino acids. V shed 2 bases and J 3 bases; nucleotides not matched to a gene: 9. The CDR3 nucleotides read TGCGCCAGCAGCTTTCGATCTACGACAGGGGCTAATGAAAAACTGTTTTTT. Residues: CASSFRSTTGANEKLFF.

This clone has just a few counts. V usage is TRBV20-1 and J usage is TRBJ2-3; D is perhaps TRBD1 (6 bases). The germline V gene encodes CDR1 DFQATT and CDR2 SNEGSKA (reference sequence). Trimming took off 3 bases at V and 5 bases at J, with 18 bases between the two ends. The CDR3 covers 15 residues. The CDR3 here is CSASFRGLQGDTQYF. CDR3 DNA sequence: TGCAGTGCTAGTTTCCGGGGCCTACAGGGAGATACGCAGTATTTT.

This clone was detected many times. This chain's CDR3 is CATTRLLGSSDTGELFF. As DNA, the CDR3 is TGTGCCACCACACGCTTGCTGGGGTCCTCTGACACCGGGGAGCTGTTTTTT. The genes are TRBV12-3 or TRBV12-4 and TRBJ2-2; no reliable D call. V shed 10 bases and J shed 3 bases, with 24 bases lying between them. The CDR3 runs to 17 residues.

Notes on this clone: This sequence may be a read error, since a much larger clone differs from it by one base. The V gene is TRBV11-3, the J gene TRBJ2-1; D gene unclear. The V gene's germline CDR1 is SGHNT and CDR2 YENEEA. The CDR3 has 12 residues. The CDR3 loop reads CVSSERVVEHFF. The CDR3 DNA sequence: TGTGTCAGCAGCGAAAGGGTAGTTGAGCATTTCTTC.